This T cell receptor (beta chain) was captured by sequencing in a study of tumor and adjacent non-tumor tissue in lung cancer. Across the study: The cohort had about a dozen adenocarcinoma, a couple of squamous cell and 1 small cell patients.

This clonotype was seen a handful of times. No antigen is known for it. Study-wide results and limits: Tumor tissue had significantly higher TCR diversity than normal lung. Tumor repertoires had a smaller top 100 clone share than normal lung.

Trimming cost V 5 bases and J 3 bases; bases outside gene matches: 6. Looked up from germline, CDR1 is MDHEN and CDR2 is SYDVKM. The CDR3 runs to 16 residues. RNA was extracted from bulk tissue without any cell sorting. This non-tumor lung sample came from over 3 cm beyond the tumor edge. Chemotherapy-naive patients with new lung cancer underwent thoracic surgery in China, August–late 2014. The library came from three nested PCR rounds adapted from ARM-PCR protocols. TCRdb reanalysed the multiplex PCR reads using MiXCR and keeps one entry per CDR3 protein. The sample records more than 85,000 distinct CDR3 sequences, 50% to 70% being singletons.

The V gene is TRBV28, the J gene TRBJ2-7, with 14 bases that match TRBD2. The sequencing sample was made of distant non-tumor lung tissue. This clonotype was obtained from a man between 60 and 70 years old with non-small cell lung cancer. CDR3 region: CASSLGLAGEVYEQYF. The CDR3 DNA reads as TGTGCCAGCAGTCTGGGACTAGCGGGAGAGGTCTACGAGCAGTACTTC.